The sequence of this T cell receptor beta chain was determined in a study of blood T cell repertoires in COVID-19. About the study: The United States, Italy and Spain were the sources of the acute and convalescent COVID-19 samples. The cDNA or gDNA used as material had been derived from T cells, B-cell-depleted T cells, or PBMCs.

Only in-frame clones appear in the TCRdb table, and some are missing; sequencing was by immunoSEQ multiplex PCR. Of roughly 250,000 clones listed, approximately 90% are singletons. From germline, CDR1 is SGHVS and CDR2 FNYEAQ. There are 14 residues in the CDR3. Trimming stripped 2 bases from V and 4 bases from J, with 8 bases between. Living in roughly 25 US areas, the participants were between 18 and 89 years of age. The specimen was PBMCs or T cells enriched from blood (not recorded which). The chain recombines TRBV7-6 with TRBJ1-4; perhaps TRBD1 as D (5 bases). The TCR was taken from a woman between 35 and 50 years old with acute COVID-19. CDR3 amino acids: CASSLRQGNEKLFF. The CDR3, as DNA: TGTGCCAGCAGCTTACGGCAGGGTAATGAAAAACTGTTTTTT.